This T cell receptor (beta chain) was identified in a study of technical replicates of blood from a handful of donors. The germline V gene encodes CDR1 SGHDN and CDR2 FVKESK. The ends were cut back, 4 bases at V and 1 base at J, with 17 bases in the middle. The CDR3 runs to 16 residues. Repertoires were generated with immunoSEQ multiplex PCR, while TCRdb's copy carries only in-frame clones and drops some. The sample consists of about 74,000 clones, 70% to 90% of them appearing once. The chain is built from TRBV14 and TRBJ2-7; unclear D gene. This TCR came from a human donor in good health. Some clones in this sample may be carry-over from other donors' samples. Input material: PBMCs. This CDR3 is CASSRHSGVSSYEQYF. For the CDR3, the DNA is TGTGCCAGCAGCCGCCACTCAGGCGTCAGTTCCTACGAGCAGTACTTC.